The 15 T cell receptor beta chains presented below share a single source sample, sequenced in a study of tumor T cells in aggressive B-cell lymphoma (dated by TCRdb to 2015 to 2018). Receptor libraries were prepared by the immunoSEQ multiplex PCR assay. Not all clones reach the TCRdb copy of this immuneACCESS table, which keeps in-frame sequences only. Checked studies attribute under half of the gap to unresolved V genes and leave the rest unexplained. The sample table shows fewer than 4,500 clones, and around 80% are seen once. Around 48% of the sample is in the top ten clones. The material sequenced was tumor tissue. The receptors stem from an adult with diffuse large B cell lymphoma.

The chain is built from TRBV5-1 and TRBJ2-1; 7 nucleotides agree with TRBD1. The ends lost 4 bases at V and 6 bases at J; junction bases unmatched: 7. The length of the CDR3 is 14 residues. Germline lookup yields CDR1 SGHRS and CDR2 YFSETQ. The CDR3 sequence: CASSRTGQANEQFF. The CDR3 nucleotides read TGCGCCAGCAGCCGAACCGGACAGGCCAATGAGCAGTTCTTC.

This sequence joins TRBV27 and TRBJ2-2, with TRBD1 matching over 9 bases. CDR3 length equals 16 residues. J gave up 6 bases and V 3 bases, and 8 bases lay outside the gene matches. CDR1 is MNHEY and CDR2 is SMNVEV in the germline V gene (reference sequence). The CDR3: CASSFLGTGTSGELFF. CDR3 DNA sequence: TGTGCCAGCAGTTTCTTAGGGACAGGGACGTCCGGGGAGCTGTTTTTT.

In DNA, the CDR3 is TGTGCCAGCAGCTTGGGGCATCCAGCCGGGGAGCTGTTTTTT. This translates into CASSLGHPAGELFF. The V call is TRBV5-4, the J call TRBJ2-2; no reliable D call. CDR1 is SGHNT, CDR2 YYREEE, per germline (reference sequence). This CDR3 comprises 14 residues. Trimming removed 0 bases from V and 6 bases from J, with 9 bases in between.

The chain carries TRBV11-3 and TRBJ2-2; TRBD2 might be the D (5 bases). With 11 bases removed from V and 1 base from J, the gap between germline ends came to 11 bases. CDR1 is SGHNT and CDR2 is YENEEA in the germline V gene. This CDR3 has 13 amino acids. The CDR3 protein is CAGAAGNTGELFF. CDR3 DNA sequence: TGTGCCGGAGCGGCGGGGAACACCGGGGAGCTGTTTTTT.

The chain joins TRBV11-2 to TRBJ1-2; D may be TRBD1 (6 bases). V was shortened by 4 bases and J by 8 bases, with 14 bases between the two germline ends. Germline V gives CDR1 SGHAT, CDR2 FQNNGV. This CDR3 is 13 amino acids long. The CDR3 loop reads CASSSSPGVGYTF. CDR3 bases: TGTGCCAGCAGCTCGTCCCCAGGGGTGGGCTACACCTTC.

The chain links TRBV27 to TRBJ1-1; TRBD1 matches at 7 bases. Looked up from germline, CDR1 is MNHEY and CDR2 is SMNVEV (reference sequence). Trimming cost V 3 bases and J 4 bases; bases outside gene matches: 5. The CDR3 runs 14 residues. CDR3 region: CASSFSGTATEAFF. The CDR3 DNA reads TGTGCCAGCAGTTTTTCCGGGACAGCCACTGAAGCTTTCTTT.

This rearrangement joins TRBV2 to TRBJ1-1; D is perhaps TRBD1 (5 bases). This CDR3 contains 16 residues. V lost 8 bases to trimming and J lost 3 bases, with 22 bases between them. The germline V gene has CDR1 SNHLY and CDR2 FYNNEI. CDR3 loop: CASQEARALGDTEAFF. In DNA form, the CDR3 reads TGTGCCAGCCAAGAGGCCAGGGCCTTAGGGGACACTGAAGCTTTCTTT.

The gene calls are TRBV4-2 and TRBJ1-6; D remains ambiguous. The germline gives CDR1 LGHNA, CDR2 YNFKEQ. Trimming pared 4 bases from V and 8 bases from J, leaving 9 bases between. The CDR3 length is 13 residues. For the CDR3, the DNA is TGTGCCAGCAGCCGCGAAGTAGATTCACCCCTCCACTTT. Encoded protein: CASSREVDSPLHF.

This chain links TRBV5-1 with TRBJ1-1; maybe TRBD1 (6 bases). Germline V gives CDR1 SGHRS, CDR2 YFSETQ. This CDR3 spans 15 amino acids. V was clipped by 1 base and J by 0 bases, with 10 bases between them. CDR3 region: CASSLLGQLNTEAFF. DNA for the CDR3: TGCGCCAGCAGCTTGTTAGGACAGCTGAACACTGAAGCTTTCTTT.

V is TRBV5-4 and J is TRBJ2-7; D not resolved. CDR3 length: 14 residues. V lost 1 base and J lost 0, with 8 bases in between. Germline CDR1 is SGHNT and CDR2 is YYREEE (reference sequence). The CDR3 sequence is CASSLIPLSYEQYF. In DNA, the CDR3 is TGTGCCAGCAGCTTGATCCCTCTCTCCTACGAGCAGTACTTC.

CDR3 loop: CASSERQGRTYNEQFF. CDR3 sequence (DNA): TGTGCCAGCAGTGAAAGGCAGGGGCGAACCTACAATGAGCAGTTCTTC. This chain connects TRBV2 to TRBJ2-1; D perhaps matches TRBD1 (6 bases). Germline values: CDR1 SNHLY, CDR2 FYNNEI. The CDR3 spans 16 residues. Trimming removed 2 bases at V and 2 bases at J, with 13 bases between.

In this sample, this clone turned up a few times. The chain carries TRBV6-5 and TRBJ2-3, with D hard to call. The V gene's germline CDR1 is MNHEY and CDR2 SVGAGI. The CDR3 consists of 13 residues. V was cut by 3 bases and J by 2 bases, with 6 bases left in between. The DNA for the CDR3 is TGTGCCAGCAGTTATGCGGCCACAGATACGCAGTATTTT. Its protein product is CASSYAATDTQYF.

The chain recombines TRBV6-6 with TRBJ2-3, with D perhaps matching TRBD2 (5 bases). The CDR3 spans 14 residues. V lost 4 bases to trimming and J lost 6 bases, with 14 bases between them. CDR1 is MNHNY, CDR2 SVGAGI, per germline (reference sequence). The CDR3 DNA sequence: TGTGCCAGCAGTTCAGGAGGCCCGTGGGATACGCAGTATTTT. Protein product: CASSSGGPWDTQYF.

V is TRBV6-1 and J is TRBJ1-1; no firm D call. This CDR3 has 14 amino acids. V lost 7 bases, J lost 6 bases, and 18 bases lay in between. Germline V gene data show CDR1 as MNHNS and CDR2 as SASEGT. In DNA, the CDR3 is TGTGCCAGCAAGGTCGGCGGTGGCAACGCTGAAGCTTTCTTT. Encoded protein: CASKVGGGNAEAFF.

The chain recombines TRBV1 with TRBJ2-2; the table calls TRBD2, which could not be checked here. TRBV1 is termed a pseudogene. CDR3 length: 18 amino acids. The DNA of the CDR3 is TGCACCAGCAGCCAAGGGCTTGGCGGAGCCCCGAACACCGGGGAGCTGTTTTTT. Protein: CTSSQGLGGAPNTGELFF.